These 9 T cell receptor beta chains came from one sample sequenced in a study of cytomegalovirus exposure and HLA in healthy donors. It was with 60 Vbeta and 13 Jbeta primers that the PCR ran. The method was immunoSEQ multiplex PCR; TCRdb's version includes in-frame clones alone and lacks a portion of them. The data contain 130,000 or so clones, about 73% of them seen just once; the ten biggest clones take up approximately 2%. The sequenced material came from PBMCs. These receptors were collected from a middle-aged woman in good health and CMV-seropositive.

The chain recombines TRBV4-3 with TRBJ1-1; D call uncertain. The V gene lost 0 bases and the J gene lost 1 base, with 9 bases spanning the gap. Germline V gene data show CDR1 as LGHNA and CDR2 as YSLEER. The CDR3 contains 15 residues. The CDR3 reads CASSQDGGRNTEAFF. Written as DNA, the CDR3 is TGCGCCAGCAGCCAAGACGGCGGGAGGAACACTGAAGCTTTCTTT.

DNA of the CDR3: TGTGCCAGCAGCTTAGAAGGAGGTCTCGGCGAGCAGTACTTC. This codes for CASSLEGGLGEQYF. The chain links TRBV7-6 to TRBJ2-7; a possible D gene is TRBD2 (5 bases). Germline values: CDR1 SGHVS, CDR2 FNYEAQ. This CDR3 contains 14 residues. V dropped 1 base and J dropped 6 bases, with 13 bases sitting between them.

This clone was observed a single time. The rearrangement uses TRBV7-2 and TRBJ2-7, with 16 bases aligning to TRBD2. The CDR3 is 16 amino acids. The germline V gene encodes CDR1 SGHTA and CDR2 FQGNSA. V dropped 3 bases and J dropped 4; count of bases not matched to a gene: 3. This CDR3 reads CASSLGLAGGQYEQYF. CDR3 sequence (DNA): TGTGCCAGCAGCTTGGGACTAGCGGGGGGGCAATACGAGCAGTACTTC. The full variable domain, its missing parts supplied by reference TRBV7-2 and TRBJ2-7, is GAGVSQSPSNKVTEKGKDVELRCDPISGHTALYWYRQSLGQGLEFLIYFQGNSAPDKSGLPSDRFSAERTGGSVSTLTIQRTQQEDSAVYLCASSLGLAGGQYEQYFGPGTRLTVT.

The rearrangement links TRBV28 to TRBJ2-5; 10 bases are a match to TRBD2. The CDR3 runs to 16 residues. V was clipped by 4 bases and J by 4 bases; unmatched bases: 9. Germline lookup yields CDR1 MDHEN and CDR2 SYDVKM. CDR3 bases: TGTGCCAGCAGTTCCCCCGGGCTAGCGGGAGTAGAGACCCAGTACTTC. As protein: CASSSPGLAGVETQYF.

The J gene is TRBJ2-2, the V gene TRBV7-2; D is perhaps TRBD1 (6 bases). From germline, CDR1 is SGHTA and CDR2 FQGNSA. The CDR3 covers 15 residues. V lost 2 bases and J lost 1, with 8 bases in between. CDR3 amino acids: CASSLYRVNTGELFF. The CDR3 DNA is TGTGCCAGCAGCTTATACAGGGTGAACACCGGGGAGCTGTTTTTT.

This clone was seen just once. The genes are TRBV27 and TRBJ2-7, with D possibly matching TRBD1 (6 bases). V lost 4 bases to trimming and J lost 7 bases, with 17 bases between them. Germline lookup yields CDR1 MNHEY and CDR2 SMNVEV (reference sequence). The CDR3 is 14 amino acids. The CDR3: CASSWDTASGEQYF. In nucleotides, the CDR3 is TGTGCCAGCAGTTGGGACACCGCCTCGGGAGAGCAGTACTTC.

The CDR3 reads CATRLARDTGELFF. In DNA, the CDR3 is TGTGCCACAAGACTAGCGCGGGACACCGGGGAGCTGTTTTTT. The V gene is TRBV19, the J gene TRBJ2-2; 8 bases map to TRBD2. The CDR3 sequence is 14 residues long. The V gene end was trimmed by 10 bases and the J gene end by 3 bases; junction bases not matched to a gene: 7. Germline CDR1 is LNHDA and CDR2 is SQIVND (reference sequence).

The V and J genes are TRBV5-1 and TRBJ2-5; 7 positions agree with TRBD2. After removal of 3 bases from V and 7 bases from J, the junction contained 9 bases not matched to a gene. The germline CDR1 and CDR2 sequences are SGHRS and YFSETQ. The CDR3 has 14 residues. The CDR3 loop is CASSSTSSDSTQYF. DNA of the CDR3: TGCGCCAGCAGCTCGACTAGCTCCGACTCGACCCAGTACTTC.

This chain links TRBV2 with TRBJ1-4; 10 bases match TRBD1. Germline V gene lookup returns CDR1 SNHLY and CDR2 FYNNEI. The junction had 7 bases not matched to a gene; V was cut back by 5 bases and J by 4 bases. The CDR3 is 16 amino acids. CDR3 bases: TGTGCCAGCAGTAAATACGGGACAGGGGTTAATGAAAAACTGTTTTTT. Its protein product is CASSKYGTGVNEKLFF.